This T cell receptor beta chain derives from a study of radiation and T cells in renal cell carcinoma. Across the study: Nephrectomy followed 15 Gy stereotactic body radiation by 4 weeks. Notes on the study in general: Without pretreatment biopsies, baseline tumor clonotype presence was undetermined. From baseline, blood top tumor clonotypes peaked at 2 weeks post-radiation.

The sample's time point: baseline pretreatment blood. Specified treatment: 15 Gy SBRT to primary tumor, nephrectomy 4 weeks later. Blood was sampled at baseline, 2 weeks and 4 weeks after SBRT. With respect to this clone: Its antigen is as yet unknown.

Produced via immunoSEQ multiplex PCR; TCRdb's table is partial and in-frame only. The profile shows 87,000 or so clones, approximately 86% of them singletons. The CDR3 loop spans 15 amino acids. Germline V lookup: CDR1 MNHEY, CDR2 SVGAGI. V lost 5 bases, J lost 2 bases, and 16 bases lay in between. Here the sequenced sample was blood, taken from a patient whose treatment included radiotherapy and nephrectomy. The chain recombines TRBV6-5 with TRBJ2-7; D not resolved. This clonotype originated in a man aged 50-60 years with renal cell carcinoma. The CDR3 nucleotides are TGTGCCAGCAGTAGCCTCGGGCAAAAACCCTACGAGCAGTACTTC. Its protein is CASSSLGQKPYEQYF.